This TCR beta chain originates from a study of blood T cell repertoires in COVID-19. In the study overall: Acute and convalescent COVID-19 samples came from the United States, Italy and Spain. Sample material is recorded as cDNA or gDNA derived from T cells, B-cell-depleted T cells, or PBMCs.

Source study methods: Reference gene primer amplification yielded estimated nucleated cell counts. Method: immunoSEQ multiplex PCR; TCRdb's copy keeps in-frame clones and lacks some. That table is the source of V, J and clone size, and D and trimming were worked out from the DNA. The sample lists roughly 150,000 clones; roughly 89% were seen once. The V and J ends lost 4 bases and 4 bases respectively, with 13 bases between them. The CDR3 contains 14 residues. CDR1 and CDR2 from the germline V gene are LGHDT and YNNKEL (reference sequence). This chain links TRBV3-1 (or the pseudogene TRBV3-2) with TRBJ1-1; D not resolved. Source material: peripheral blood. The receptor's source is a man aged 55 to 70 with active or convalescent COVID-19. CDR3: CASSLGALPTEAFF. CDR3 coding DNA: TGTGCCAGCAGCCTCGGAGCTCTACCCACTGAAGCTTTCTTT.